The text below deals with one T cell receptor (beta chain). This sample was included in a study of cytomegalovirus exposure and HLA in healthy donors. PCR involved 60 Vbeta and 13 Jbeta primers. The table came from immunoSEQ multiplex PCR; TCRdb's copy has only in-frame clones and leaves some out. Among about 85,000 clones listed, approximately 80% were seen once. This clonotype was obtained from a woman aged 45-65 years in good health and CMV-seropositive. The specimen was PBMCs.

CDR3 in DNA: TGTGCCAGCAGCTTAGTGGTTCCCTCGAGCTCTGGAAACACCATATATTTT. It specifies CASSLVVPSSSGNTIYF. The gene calls are TRBV7-8 and TRBJ1-3, with no clear D. The CDR3 sequence is 17 residues long. Deletions cut 1 base from V and 0 bases from J, with 13 bases between. In germline, CDR1 is SGHVS, CDR2 FQNEAQ.